The source of this T cell receptor (beta chain) is a study of blood T cell repertoires in COVID-19. Method: immunoSEQ multiplex PCR; TCRdb's copy keeps in-frame clones and lacks some. The table records 190,000 or so clones, 86% of them present only once. Individuals drawn from some 25 US areas were roughly 18 to 100 years old. Researchers sorted participants into cohorts using their self-reported clinical history. The source material was PBMCs or T cells enriched from blood (not recorded which). The sequence was collected from a woman under 40 who had been exposed to COVID-19.

CDR3 DNA sequence: TGTGCCAGCAGTTTTACAGGGGGCAACGAGCAGTACTTC. It specifies CASSFTGGNEQYF. The chain combines TRBV12-3 or TRBV12-4 with TRBJ2-7; 9 bases line up with TRBD1. The CDR3 covers 13 residues. With 3 bases clipped from V and 5 bases from J, the junction kept 2 bases outside the gene matches.